This T cell receptor beta chain comes out of a study of blood T cell repertoires in COVID-19. At the level of the study: There were acute and convalescent COVID-19 samples, and they came from the United States, Italy and Spain. From T cells, B-cell-depleted T cells, or PBMCs came the material, which was cDNA or gDNA.

This clone occurred a few times. The CDR3 has 17 amino acids. Looked up from germline, CDR1 is SGHDT and CDR2 is YYEEEE. V dropped 3 bases and J dropped 0; count of bases not matched to a gene: 11. As handled by the study authors: Estimation of nucleated cell counts was performed using reference gene primer amplification. The table came from immunoSEQ multiplex PCR; TCRdb's copy has only in-frame clones and leaves some out. The V and J calls and the clone size are those of that table, but D and trimming were determined from the DNA. The sample has fewer than 300,000 clones, around 86% seen once. Self-reported history from a screening survey and questionnaire set each donor's cohort.

Specimen: PBMCs or T cells enriched from blood (not recorded which). The rearrangement uses TRBV5-6 and TRBJ1-1, with 7 bases that match TRBD1. This receptor was taken from a man younger than 35 who had recovered from COVID-19. The CDR3 DNA reads TGTGCCAGCAGCTATCCCCCGGGACAGCTACTGAACACTGAAGCTTTCTTT. This codes for CASSYPPGQLLNTEAFF.